The TCR beta chain under discussion was sequenced for a study of T cell changes during pregnancy in multiple sclerosis. The table lists this clone with a few counts. TCRdb's table, derived via immunoSEQ multiplex PCR, lists solely in-frame clones and lacks some. The sample lists just under 85,000 clones; approximately 93% were seen once. The CDR3 is made up of 15 amino acids. V dropped 8 bases and J dropped 7; count of bases not matched to a gene: 13. The V gene's germline CDR1 is MNHEY and CDR2 SVGAGI. The sequence was obtained from a female donor with multiple sclerosis, enrolled in a pregnancy study. The specimen was peripheral blood, collected in the first trimester of pregnancy. The V gene is TRBV6-5, the J gene TRBJ1-5; 8 nucleotides agree with TRBD1. The CDR3 DNA follows: TGTGCCAGCCGCCACAAAGGACAGGGTCAGCAGCCCCAGCATTTT. It encodes CASRHKGQGQQPQHF.